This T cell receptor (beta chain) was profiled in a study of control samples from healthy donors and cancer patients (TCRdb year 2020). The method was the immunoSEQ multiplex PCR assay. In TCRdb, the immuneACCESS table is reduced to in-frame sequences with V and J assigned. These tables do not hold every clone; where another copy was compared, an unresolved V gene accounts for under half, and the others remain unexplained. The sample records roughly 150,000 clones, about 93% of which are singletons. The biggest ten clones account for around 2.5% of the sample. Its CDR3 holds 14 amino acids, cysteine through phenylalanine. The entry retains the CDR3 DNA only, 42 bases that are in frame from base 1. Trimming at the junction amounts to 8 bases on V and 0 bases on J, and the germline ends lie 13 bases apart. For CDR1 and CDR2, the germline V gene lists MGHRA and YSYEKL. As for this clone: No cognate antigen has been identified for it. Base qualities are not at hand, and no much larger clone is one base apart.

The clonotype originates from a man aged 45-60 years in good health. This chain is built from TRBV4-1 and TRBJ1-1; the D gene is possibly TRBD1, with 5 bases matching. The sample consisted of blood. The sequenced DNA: TGCGCCAGCGCCAGGGACCTTTTGAACACTGAAGCTTTCTTT. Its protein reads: CASARDLLNTEAFF.